Below, 31 T cell receptor beta chains from the same sample are listed, as sequenced in a study of cytomegalovirus exposure and HLA in healthy donors. Sequencing used immunoSEQ multiplex PCR; TCRdb keeps in-frame clones, though not all of them. The sample comprises 100,000 to 150,000 clones, roughly 95% of which are singletons, and 1.7% rests with the top ten. Sequencing input: PBMCs. The receptors were sampled from a man aged 18 to 30 in good health and CMV-seronegative.

The chain joins TRBV6-5 to TRBJ2-6, with D possibly TRBD1 on 8 matching bases. CDR1 MNHEY and CDR2 SVGAGI come from the germline V gene. The CDR3 loop spans 15 amino acids. The V gene lost 9 bases and the J gene lost 4 bases, with 16 bases spanning the gap. The CDR3 protein is CARLQGGTGANVLTF. CDR3 nucleotide sequence: TGTGCCAGACTACAGGGGGGGACAGGGGCCAACGTCCTGACTTTC.

The chain joins TRBV27 to TRBJ2-1; 11 nucleotides align to TRBD2. The germline V gene has CDR1 MNHEY and CDR2 SMNVEV (reference sequence). The CDR3 is 17 amino acids. V shed 5 bases, J shed 6 bases, and the junction held 12 bases outside the gene matches. The CDR3 bases are TGTGCCAGCAGTCCTGGGACTAGCGGAGGGAGTACCAATGAGCAGTTCTTC. It yields the protein CASSPGTSGGSTNEQFF.

This clone was recorded once. The gene calls are TRBV28 and TRBJ1-1; unclear D gene. The CDR3 totals 13 residues. Germline CDR1 is MDHEN and CDR2 is SYDVKM. The V and J ends lost 3 bases and 5 bases respectively, with 10 bases between them. The CDR3 DNA sequence: TGTGCCAGCAGTTTTGGGTTCGGGACTGAAGCTTTCTTT. Translating gives CASSFGFGTEAFF.

The chain is built from TRBV5-5 and TRBJ2-1, with TRBD2 matching 10 bases. The germline gives CDR1 SGHKS, CDR2 YYEKEE (reference sequence). After removal of 0 bases from V and 5 bases from J, the junction contained 11 bases not matched to a gene. CDR3 length equals 18 residues. The CDR3 is CASSLEGGRAGGDNEQFF. The DNA for the CDR3 is TGTGCCAGCAGCTTGGAAGGGGGCAGAGCGGGAGGGGACAATGAGCAGTTCTTC.

The chain uses TRBV19 and TRBJ1-2, with TRBD1 matching 7 bases. Germline CDR1 reads LNHDA; CDR2 reads SQIVND (reference sequence). The CDR3 totals 12 residues. Trimming at V came to 4 bases and at J to 7 bases, leaving 3 bases not matched to a gene. The DNA of the CDR3 is TGTGCCAGTAGTACACAGGGGATTGGCTACACCTTC. Amino acids: CASSTQGIGYTF.

The CDR3 sequence is CASSPRAGSGYNEQFF. The CDR3 DNA reads as TGTGCCAGCAGCCCAAGGGCGGGATCAGGGTACAATGAGCAGTTCTTC. V usage is TRBV7-3 and J usage is TRBJ2-1; TRBD2 might be the D (6 bases). Per germline, CDR1 SGHTA and CDR2 FQGTGA. V lost 5 bases to trimming and J lost 4 bases, with 18 bases between them. The CDR3 is 16 amino acids.

The J gene is TRBJ1-4, the V gene TRBV29-1; TRBD1 matches 8 bases. With 6 bases clipped from V and 10 bases from J, the junction kept 7 bases outside the gene matches. CDR3 length: 12 amino acids. Looked up from germline, CDR1 is SQVTM and CDR2 is ANQGSEA. CDR3 sequence: CSVGQGNGKLFF. The CDR3 bases are TGCAGCGTCGGACAGGGCAACGGAAAACTGTTTTTT.

The rearrangement links TRBV15 to TRBJ2-1, with D unresolved. The CDR3 consists of 16 residues. The ends were cut back, 7 bases at V and 4 bases at J, with 20 bases in the middle. Germline values: CDR1 LNHNV, CDR2 YYDKDF (reference sequence). CDR3 nucleotides: TGTGCCACCATGCTGGCCCGTCTTGGCTTATACAATGAGCAGTTCTTC. This translates into CATMLARLGLYNEQFF.

In the case of this clone: The junction shows a germline mismatch at one end, possibly a read error. The genes are TRBV5-4 and TRBJ1-2; unclear D gene. CDR3 size: 12 residues. Looked up from germline, CDR1 is SGHNT and CDR2 is YYREEE (reference sequence). The CDR3 sequence is CATSEDSYGYTF. Written as DNA, the CDR3 is TGTGCCACCAGCGAAGATAGCTATGGCTACACCTTC.

This chain uses TRBV6-5 with TRBJ2-3; D is uncertain. The V gene lost 2 bases and the J gene lost 0 bases, with 9 bases spanning the gap. This CDR3 spans 15 amino acids. The germline V gene has CDR1 MNHEY and CDR2 SVGAGI. DNA of the CDR3: TGTGCCAGCAGTTACCGAGGTTCTAGCACAGATACGCAGTATTTT. Translation gives CASSYRGSSTDTQYF.

The V gene is TRBV15, the J gene TRBJ2-5; tentative D call: TRBD2 (5 bases). V was pared by 0 bases and J by 13 bases, with 15 bases between. CDR1 and CDR2 from the germline V gene are LNHNV and YYDKDF (reference sequence). This CDR3 spans 13 amino acids. The CDR3 is CATSRDLRDPPYF. CDR3 nucleotide sequence: TGTGCCACCAGCAGAGATCTCCGGGATCCTCCGTACTTC.

The chain uses TRBV11-3 and TRBJ2-7; the match to TRBD2 covers 9 bases. The CDR3 spans 17 residues. The V segment lost 8 bases and the J segment 5 bases; nucleotides outside the gene matches: 19. Germline V lookup: CDR1 SGHNT, CDR2 YENEEA. CDR3 nucleotides: TGTGCCAGCGGCCCGGGGTACGGGACTAGCCGGGTCCACGAGCAGTACTTC. Residues: CASGPGYGTSRVHEQYF.

The chain has TRBV28 and TRBJ2-7; D perhaps matches TRBD1 (5 bases). Germline lookup yields CDR1 MDHEN and CDR2 SYDVKM. Trimming stripped 6 bases from V and 6 bases from J, with 12 bases between. CDR3 length: 12 residues. The CDR3 loop reads CASSAGQGEQYF. CDR3 nucleotides: TGTGCCAGCAGCGCAGGGCAAGGCGAGCAGTACTTC. The variable domain in full, with the rest retrieved from reference TRBV28 and TRBJ2-7, is DVKVTQSSRYLVKRTGEKVFLECVQDMDHENMFWYRQDPGLGLRLIYFSYDVKMKEKGDIPEGYSVSREKKERFSLILESASTNQTSMYLCASSAGQGEQYFGPGTRLTVT.

In its sample, this clone was seen once. The genes are TRBV27 and TRBJ2-7; D possibly corresponds to TRBD2 (5 bases). Trimming left V 5 bases short and J 10 bases short, with 21 bases between. The CDR3 totals 14 residues. Germline V gene sequence: CDR1 MNHEY, CDR2 SMNVEV (reference sequence). The CDR3 region is CASSPADQLELQYF. For the CDR3, the DNA is TGTGCCAGCAGTCCAGCGGACCAGCTTGAATTACAGTACTTC.

This rearrangement joins TRBV30 to TRBJ2-5; TRBD2 matches 13 bases. The CDR3 consists of 15 residues. V was clipped by 3 bases and J by 2 bases; unmatched bases: 3. Germline values: CDR1 GTSNPN, CDR2 SVGIG (reference sequence). Here the CDR3 DNA reads TGTGCCTGGAGGAGGGGACTAGCGGGACAAGAGACCCAGTACTTC. Encoded protein: CAWRRGLAGQETQYF.

The chain has TRBV27 and TRBJ2-7; 7 bases are shared with TRBD1. The CDR3 spans 16 residues. CDR1 and CDR2 from the germline V gene are MNHEY and SMNVEV (reference sequence). The J segment lost 3 bases and the V segment lost 6 bases, leaving 14 bases of the junction unmatched. This CDR3 reads CASRMDSVGQFYEQYF. CDR3 bases: TGTGCCAGCAGAATGGATTCGGTGGGACAGTTCTACGAGCAGTACTTC.

This clone appeared a single time. The chain links TRBV7-9 to TRBJ2-7; D not certain. CDR1 is SEHNR and CDR2 is FQNEAQ in the germline V gene (reference sequence). This CDR3 has 13 residues. Trimming cost V 4 bases and J 0 bases, with 7 bases left between them. The CDR3 here is CASSYPGSYEQYF. In DNA form, the CDR3 reads TGTGCCAGCAGCTATCCGGGCTCCTACGAGCAGTACTTC.

The chain links TRBV7-9 to TRBJ1-4, with D perhaps TRBD1 (6 bases). The CDR3 length is 13 residues. With 2 bases removed from V and 8 bases from J, the gap between germline ends came to 9 bases. CDR1 is SEHNR, CDR2 FQNEAQ, per germline (reference sequence). This CDR3 is CASSLSGVEKLFF. The CDR3, as DNA: TGTGCCAGCAGCTTATCAGGGGTAGAAAAACTGTTTTTT.

The chain has TRBV6-4 and TRBJ2-7, with TRBD2 matching over 11 bases. CDR1 and CDR2 from the germline V gene are MRHNA and SNTAGT. This CDR3 is 17 amino acids long. J gave up 4 bases and V 2 bases, and 10 bases lay outside the gene matches. CDR3: CASSDPPGLADLYEQYF. The CDR3 region has the DNA TGTGCCAGCAGTGACCCCCCGGGACTAGCGGACCTATACGAGCAGTACTTC.

The chain links TRBV7-8 to TRBJ1-1; D perhaps matches TRBD1 (6 bases). The CDR3 covers 18 residues. Germline V gives CDR1 SGHVS, CDR2 FQNEAQ. The V end was cut by 4 bases, the J end by 1 base, with 22 bases between. CDR3 in amino acids: CASSSRRGRGFENTEAFF. The DNA of the CDR3 is TGTGCCAGCAGCTCCCGTAGGGGAAGGGGGTTTGAGAACACTGAAGCTTTCTTT.

The chain carries TRBV4-1 and TRBJ2-7; 7 nucleotides agree with TRBD2. The CDR3 is 14 residues long. The J segment lost 2 bases and the V segment lost 4 bases, leaving 5 bases of the junction unmatched. In germline, CDR1 is MGHRA, CDR2 YSYEKL. CDR3 sequence (DNA): TGCGCCAGCAGCCGGGGGGGAGGAGCCTACGAGCAGTACTTC. It codes for CASSRGGGAYEQYF.

The DNA of the CDR3 is TGTGCCAGCAGCGTAGGGTCCGGGACTAGCGGCTACGAGCAGTACTTC. Protein sequence: CASSVGSGTSGYEQYF. This chain joins TRBV9 and TRBJ2-7; the match to TRBD2 covers 11 bases. Trimming took 0 bases from V and 3 from J; bases not matched to a gene: 5. CDR3 length: 16 amino acids. Germline V gene sequence: CDR1 SGDLS, CDR2 YYNGEE.

The chain employs TRBV9 and TRBJ1-1, with D possibly matching TRBD1 (6 bases). The CDR3 is 14 amino acids. Per germline, CDR1 SGDLS and CDR2 YYNGEE. Between the trimmed V and J ends, which lost 5 bases and 7 bases, there was a span of 18 bases. The CDR3 nucleotides are TGTGCCAGCAGTGGGGGCCGAAGGATTGATGAAGCTTTCTTT. The encoded protein is CASSGGRRIDEAFF.

V usage is TRBV6-5 and J usage is TRBJ2-7; D is perhaps TRBD2 (6 bases). CDR1 is MNHEY and CDR2 is SVGAGI in the germline V gene. The CDR3 sequence is 14 residues long. Trimming removed 2 bases at V and 3 bases at J, with 11 bases between. As DNA, the CDR3 is TGTGCCAGCAGTTACGGAGGGGCCAGCTACGAGCAGTACTTC. Translating gives CASSYGGASYEQYF.

The chain links TRBV4-3 to TRBJ2-3; D is undetermined. The CDR3 runs to 14 residues. Trimming left V 0 bases short and J 5 bases short, with 9 bases between. CDR1 is LGHNA, CDR2 YSLEER, per germline. Here the CDR3 reads CASSQEWRLDTQYF. In nucleotides, the CDR3 is TGCGCCAGCAGCCAAGAATGGAGACTAGATACGCAGTATTTT.

CDR3 in amino acids: CASSFRTGWRTEAFF. DNA for the CDR3: TGTGCCAGCAGTTTTCGGACAGGGTGGCGGACTGAAGCTTTCTTT. This sequence joins TRBV6-5 and TRBJ1-1; 8 nucleotides match TRBD1. The CDR3 runs to 15 residues. Germline CDR1 MNHEY, CDR2 SVGAGI. Trimming removed 4 bases from V and 5 bases from J; junction bases left unmatched: 9.

The chain employs TRBV5-1 and TRBJ1-1, with TRBD1 identical over 9 bases. Germline V lookup: CDR1 SGHRS, CDR2 YFSETQ. CDR3 size: 14 residues. Trimming took 4 bases from V and 7 from J; bases not matched to a gene: 8. The CDR3 nucleotides read TGCGCCAGCAGCCCAAATACAGGGGGCTTTGAAGCTTTCTTT. Its translation is CASSPNTGGFEAFF.

V usage is TRBV5-1 and J usage is TRBJ2-1, with D possibly being TRBD1 (6 bases). This CDR3 is 14 amino acids long. V lost 3 bases to trimming and J lost 6 bases, with 13 bases between them. Germline V gives CDR1 SGHRS, CDR2 YFSETQ. The DNA for the CDR3 is TGCGCCAGCAGCTACTCACAGGGTCGCAATGAGCAGTTCTTC. Its protein product is CASSYSQGRNEQFF.

V and J are TRBV19 and TRBJ1-4; D ambiguous. Germline V lookup: CDR1 LNHDA, CDR2 SQIVND (reference sequence). The CDR3 extends over 15 amino acids. The V end lost 7 bases, the J end lost 4 bases, and 16 bases lay between the germline ends. In DNA form, the CDR3 reads TGTGCCAGTACCGCCGGGGTCGGCGATAATGAAAAACTGTTTTTT. It codes for CASTAGVGDNEKLFF.

V is TRBV2 and J is TRBJ1-3; 7 bases match TRBD1. CDR3 length: 18 amino acids. Germline V gene sequence: CDR1 SNHLY, CDR2 FYNNEI. V lost 7 bases, J lost 0 bases, and 15 bases stayed unmatched. The CDR3 DNA reads as TGTGCCAGCACACGTCAGGGGGGCGTCATACGCTCTGGAAACACCATATATTTT. Protein sequence: CASTRQGGVIRSGNTIYF.

J is TRBJ2-3 and V is TRBV28, with 10 nucleotides matching TRBD2. The junction had 12 bases not matched to a gene; V was cut back by 6 bases and J by 6 bases. This CDR3 is built from 16 residues. CDR1 MDHEN and CDR2 SYDVKM come from the germline V gene. This CDR3 is CASRYPTGTSADTQYF. CDR3 bases: TGTGCCAGCAGATACCCTACAGGGACTAGCGCGGATACGCAGTATTTT. The variable domain in full, with the rest retrieved from reference TRBV28 and TRBJ2-3, is DVKVTQSSRYLVKRTGEKVFLECVQDMDHENMFWYRQDPGLGLRLIYFSYDVKMKEKGDIPEGYSVSREKKERFSLILESASTNQTSMYLCASRYPTGTSADTQYFGPGTRLTVL.